This T cell receptor (beta chain) emerged from a study of T-cell reconstitution after alpha-beta-depleted transplantation in children. Preparation of the TCRbeta library was carried out with unique molecular identifiers. TCRdb re-derived calls from the PCR reads in MiXCR, one entry per CDR3 protein. Of thousands of distinct CDR3 sequences listed, around 23% are singletons. The CDR3 totals 12 residues. Trimming stripped 1 base from V and 8 bases from J, with 8 bases between. CDR1 PRHDT and CDR2 FYEKMQ come from the germline V gene (reference sequence). Comments on this clonotype: The antigen is not known.

Study-wide results and caveats: Two months or so post-transplant, alpha-beta T cells reportedly derived from several hundred expanded graft clones.

The clonotype was recovered from a boy under three years old who had a stem cell transplant for SCID, so the T cells may come from the graft donor. The specimen comprised PBMCs, mostly from graft donor cells, sampled 60 days after TCRalphabeta/CD19-depleted stem cell transplant. The rearrangement joins TRBV13 to TRBJ1-1, with D unclear. CDR3 protein: CASSLVLGEAFF. The DNA for the CDR3 is TGTGCCAGCAGCTTAGTTTTGGGGGAAGCTTTCTTT.